This T cell receptor beta chain was sequenced in a study of blood T cell repertoires in COVID-19. The CDR3 has 14 residues. Measured with immunoSEQ multiplex PCR; TCRdb has only the in-frame clones, and not every one. This table has approximately 110,000 clones, roughly 92% appearing once. The clonotype was recovered from a man over 45 with COVID-19, enrolled during active disease. What was sequenced was peripheral blood. J is TRBJ2-3 and V is TRBV21-1; the table's D call, TRBD2, has no DNA check behind it. TRBV21-1 corresponds to a pseudogene. The CDR3 DNA sequence: TGTGCCAGCAGCAAACGGGGGACCACAGATACGCAGTATTTT. This encodes CASSKRGTTDTQYF.